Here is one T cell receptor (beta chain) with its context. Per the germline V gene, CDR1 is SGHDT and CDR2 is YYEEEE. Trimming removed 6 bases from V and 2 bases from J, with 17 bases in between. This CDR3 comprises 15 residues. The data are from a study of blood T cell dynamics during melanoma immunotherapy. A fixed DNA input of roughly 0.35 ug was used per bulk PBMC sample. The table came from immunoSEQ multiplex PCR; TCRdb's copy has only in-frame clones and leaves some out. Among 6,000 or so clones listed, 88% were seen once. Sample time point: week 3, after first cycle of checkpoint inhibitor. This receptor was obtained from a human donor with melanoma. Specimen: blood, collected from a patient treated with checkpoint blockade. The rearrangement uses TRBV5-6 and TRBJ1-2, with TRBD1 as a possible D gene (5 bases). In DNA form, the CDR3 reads TGTGCCAGCATCCGGCGGGGGGGAAACAACTATGGCTACACCTTC. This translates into CASIRRGGNNYGYTF.